This entry describes one T cell receptor (beta chain). The antigen is not known. The data derive from a study of identical twins. Each CDR3 protein is one row after TCRdb ran MiXCR on the 5' RACE reads. The table lists some 500,000 distinct CDR3 sequences, under 25% of them singletons, with around 1% in the top ten. General study points: Researchers reported weaker excess twin sharing in beta out-of-frame sequences. Conclusions were based on cross-sectional statistical analysis, without following the same donors.

V lost 4 bases to trimming and J lost 10 bases, with 17 bases between them. This CDR3 has 14 amino acids. CDR1 is SGHTA, CDR2 FQGNSA, per germline. These data also formed part of another study, on T cells expressing NK-cell markers. As that report states: The sequencing cohort of eight donors included seven HCMV-seropositive individuals and one seronegative individual. Roughly 6 donors had dominant NKG2C+ clonotypes that comprised about 1.0-8% of their CD8+ T cells.

The sequence was collected from a woman aged 18-29 years in good health. The chain recombines TRBV7-2 with TRBJ2-1, with unresolved D. Input material: CD4+ T cells sorted from blood. The DNA of the CDR3 is TGTGCCAGCAGCTCTTTACCGGGTCCTCGGGAGCAGTTCTTC. Translated: CASSSLPGPREQFF.